This T cell receptor (beta chain) comes out of a study of a mutant IDH1 vaccine in newly diagnosed glioma. Study context: Vaccinations were initiated 4-6 weeks following radiotherapy alone, or were given together with temozolomide cycles. V12 occurred at week 35 and V13 at week 47.

Time point meaning: week 35, safety follow-up. Each dose of the vaccine consisted of 300 ug of mutant IDH1 20-mer peptide, with topical imiquimod. Worth noting for this clone: Antigen: not known.

This CDR3 comprises 13 residues. The germline V gene encodes CDR1 MNHNY and CDR2 SVGAGI (reference sequence). Trimming shortened V by 10 bases and J by 3 bases, and 12 bases separated the two germline ends. Some clones are missing from TCRdb's copy, which holds only in-frame ones; the method was immunoSEQ multiplex PCR. Among about 41,000 clones, 75% to 90% were seen once, and the ten largest hold around 1.5%. The rearrangement uses TRBV6-6 and TRBJ2-2; possible D gene TRBD1, 6 bases. The sequences come from PBMCs, collected from a glioma patient whose treatment included an IDH1 peptide vaccine. This sequence was found in a middle-aged man with glioma. The CDR3 DNA is TGTGCCATTACCGGGACATACACCGGGGAGCTGTTTTTT. It codes for CAITGTYTGELFF.